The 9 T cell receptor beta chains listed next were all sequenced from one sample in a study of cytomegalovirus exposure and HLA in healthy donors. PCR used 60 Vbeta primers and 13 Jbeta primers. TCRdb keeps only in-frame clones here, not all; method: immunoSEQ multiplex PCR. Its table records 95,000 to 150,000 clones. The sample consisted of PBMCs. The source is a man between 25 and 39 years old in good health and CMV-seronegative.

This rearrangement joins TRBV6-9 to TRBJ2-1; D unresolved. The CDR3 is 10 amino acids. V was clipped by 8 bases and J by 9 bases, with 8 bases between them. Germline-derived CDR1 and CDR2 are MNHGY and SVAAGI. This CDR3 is CASSSREQFF. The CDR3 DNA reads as TGTGCCAGCTCCTCGCGTGAGCAGTTCTTC.

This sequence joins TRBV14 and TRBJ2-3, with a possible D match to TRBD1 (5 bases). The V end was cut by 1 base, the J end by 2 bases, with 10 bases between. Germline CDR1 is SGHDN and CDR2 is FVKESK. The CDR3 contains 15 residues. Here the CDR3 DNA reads TGTGCCAGCAGCCAAGTTCGACAGTTCACAGATACGCAGTATTTT. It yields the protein CASSQVRQFTDTQYF.

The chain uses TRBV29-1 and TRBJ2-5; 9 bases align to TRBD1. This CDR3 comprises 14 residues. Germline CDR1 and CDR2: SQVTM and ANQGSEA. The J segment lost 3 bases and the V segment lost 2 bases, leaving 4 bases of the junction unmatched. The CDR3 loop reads CSVETGGGEETQYF. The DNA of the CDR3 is TGCAGCGTTGAAACAGGGGGCGGGGAAGAGACCCAGTACTTC.

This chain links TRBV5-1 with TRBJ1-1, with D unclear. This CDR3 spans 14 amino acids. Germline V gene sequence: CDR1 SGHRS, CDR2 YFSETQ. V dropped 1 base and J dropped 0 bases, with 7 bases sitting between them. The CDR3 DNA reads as TGCGCCAGCAGCTTGTCTCGGGTGAACACTGAAGCTTTCTTT. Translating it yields CASSLSRVNTEAFF.

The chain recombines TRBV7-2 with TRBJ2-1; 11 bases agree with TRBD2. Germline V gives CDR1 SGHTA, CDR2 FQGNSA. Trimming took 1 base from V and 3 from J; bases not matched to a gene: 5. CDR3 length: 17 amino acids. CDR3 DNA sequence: TGTGCCAGCAGCTTAGTCCAAGGACTAGCGGGCTACAATGAGCAGTTCTTC. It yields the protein CASSLVQGLAGYNEQFF. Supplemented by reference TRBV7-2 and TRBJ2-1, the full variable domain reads GAGVSQSPSNKVTEKGKDVELRCDPISGHTALYWYRQSLGQGLEFLIYFQGNSAPDKSGLPSDRFSAERTGGSVSTLTIQRTQQEDSAVYLCASSLVQGLAGYNEQFFGPGTRLTVL.

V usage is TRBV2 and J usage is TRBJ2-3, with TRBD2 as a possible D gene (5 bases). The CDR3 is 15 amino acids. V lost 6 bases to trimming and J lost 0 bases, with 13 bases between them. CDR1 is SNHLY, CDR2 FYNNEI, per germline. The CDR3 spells CASSLLAASTDTQYF. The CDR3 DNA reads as TGTGCCAGCAGCCTTCTAGCAGCTAGCACAGATACGCAGTATTTT.

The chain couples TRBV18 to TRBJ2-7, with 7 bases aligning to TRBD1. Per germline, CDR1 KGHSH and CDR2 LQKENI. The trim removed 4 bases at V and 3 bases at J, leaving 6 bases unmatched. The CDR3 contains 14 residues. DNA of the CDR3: TGTGCCAGCTCACGAGAGGGACAGCACTACGAGCAGTACTTC. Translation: CASSREGQHYEQYF.

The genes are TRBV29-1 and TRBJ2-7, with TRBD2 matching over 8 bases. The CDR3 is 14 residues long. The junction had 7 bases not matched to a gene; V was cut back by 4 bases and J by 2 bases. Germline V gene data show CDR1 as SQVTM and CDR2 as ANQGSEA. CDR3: CSVGSAGEAYEQYF. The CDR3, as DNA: TGCAGCGTTGGATCAGCGGGAGAGGCCTACGAGCAGTACTTC.

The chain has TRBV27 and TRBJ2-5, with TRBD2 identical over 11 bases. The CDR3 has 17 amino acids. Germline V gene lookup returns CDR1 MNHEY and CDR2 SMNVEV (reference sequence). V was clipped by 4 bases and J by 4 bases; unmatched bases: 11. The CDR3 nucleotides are TGTGCCAGCAGTTCGCTACTTCTAGCGGGGGGCGGAGAGACCCAGTACTTC. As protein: CASSSLLLAGGGETQYF.